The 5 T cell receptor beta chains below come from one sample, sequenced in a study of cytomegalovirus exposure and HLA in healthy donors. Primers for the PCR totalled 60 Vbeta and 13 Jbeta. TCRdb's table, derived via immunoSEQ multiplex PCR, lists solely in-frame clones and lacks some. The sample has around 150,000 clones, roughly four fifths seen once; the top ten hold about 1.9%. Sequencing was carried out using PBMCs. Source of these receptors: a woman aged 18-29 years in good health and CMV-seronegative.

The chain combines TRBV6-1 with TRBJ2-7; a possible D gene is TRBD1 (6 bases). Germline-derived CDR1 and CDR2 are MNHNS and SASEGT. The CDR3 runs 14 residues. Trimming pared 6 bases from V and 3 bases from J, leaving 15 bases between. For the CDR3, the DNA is TGTGCCAGCAGCCCTCAGCAGGGGATCTACGAGCAGTACTTC. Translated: CASSPQQGIYEQYF.

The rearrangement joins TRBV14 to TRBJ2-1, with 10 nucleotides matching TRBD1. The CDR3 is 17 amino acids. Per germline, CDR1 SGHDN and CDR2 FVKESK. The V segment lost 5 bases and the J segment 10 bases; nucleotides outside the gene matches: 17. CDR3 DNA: TGTGCCAGCAGCGCAAACCGGGACAGGGGAGTCGGCGGGGAGCAGTTCTTC. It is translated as CASSANRDRGVGGEQFF. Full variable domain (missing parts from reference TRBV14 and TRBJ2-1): EAGVTQFPSHSVIEKGQTVTLRCDPISGHDNLYWYRRVMGKEIKFLLHFVKESKQDESGMPNNRFLAERTGGTYSTLKVQPAELEDSGVYFCASSANRDRGVGGEQFFGPGTRLTVL.

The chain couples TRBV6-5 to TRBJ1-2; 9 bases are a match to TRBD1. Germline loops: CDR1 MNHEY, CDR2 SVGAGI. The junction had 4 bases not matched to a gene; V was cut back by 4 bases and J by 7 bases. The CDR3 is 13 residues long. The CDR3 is CASSSGTGTGYTF. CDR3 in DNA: TGTGCCAGCAGTTCCGGGACAGGGACTGGCTACACCTTC.

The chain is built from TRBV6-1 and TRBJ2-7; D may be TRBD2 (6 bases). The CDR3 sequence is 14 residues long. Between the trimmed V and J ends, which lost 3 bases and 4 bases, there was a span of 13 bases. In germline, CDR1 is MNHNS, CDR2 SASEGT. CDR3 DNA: TGTGCCAGCAGTGAGGGACTCGGTAGATACGAGCAGTACTTC. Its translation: CASSEGLGRYEQYF.

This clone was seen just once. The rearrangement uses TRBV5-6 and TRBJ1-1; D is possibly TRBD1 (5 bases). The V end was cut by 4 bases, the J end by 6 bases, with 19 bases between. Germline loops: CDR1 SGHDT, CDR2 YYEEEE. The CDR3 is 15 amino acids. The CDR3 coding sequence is TGTGCCAGCAGCCGAGCAAGGGACTATAACGCTGAAGCTTTCTTT. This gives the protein CASSRARDYNAEAFF.